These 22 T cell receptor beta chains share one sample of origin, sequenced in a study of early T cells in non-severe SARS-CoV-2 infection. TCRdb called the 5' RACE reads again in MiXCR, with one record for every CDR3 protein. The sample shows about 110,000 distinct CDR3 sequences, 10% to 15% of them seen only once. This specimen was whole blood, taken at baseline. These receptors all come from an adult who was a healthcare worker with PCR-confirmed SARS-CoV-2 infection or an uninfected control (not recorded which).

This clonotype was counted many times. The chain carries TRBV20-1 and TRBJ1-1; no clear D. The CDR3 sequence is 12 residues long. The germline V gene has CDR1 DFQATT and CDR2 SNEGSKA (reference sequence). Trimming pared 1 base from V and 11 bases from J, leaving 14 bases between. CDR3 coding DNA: TGCAGTGCTAGAGGCCCCTCCCTGGGGGCTTTCTTT. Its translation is CSARGPSLGAFF.

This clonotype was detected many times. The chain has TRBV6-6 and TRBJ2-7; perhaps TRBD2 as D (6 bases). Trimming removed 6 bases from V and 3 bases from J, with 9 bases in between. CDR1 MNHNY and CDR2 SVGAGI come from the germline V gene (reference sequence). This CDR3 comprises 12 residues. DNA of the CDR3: TGTGCCAGCAGCCAGGAGGGCTACGAGCAGTACTTC. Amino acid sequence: CASSQEGYEQYF.

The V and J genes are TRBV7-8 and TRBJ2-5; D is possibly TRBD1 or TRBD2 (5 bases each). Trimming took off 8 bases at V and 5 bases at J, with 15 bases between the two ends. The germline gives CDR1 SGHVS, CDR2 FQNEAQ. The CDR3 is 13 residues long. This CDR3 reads CASGGQEWETQYF. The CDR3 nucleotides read TGTGCCAGCGGGGGTCAAGAGTGGGAGACCCAGTACTTC.

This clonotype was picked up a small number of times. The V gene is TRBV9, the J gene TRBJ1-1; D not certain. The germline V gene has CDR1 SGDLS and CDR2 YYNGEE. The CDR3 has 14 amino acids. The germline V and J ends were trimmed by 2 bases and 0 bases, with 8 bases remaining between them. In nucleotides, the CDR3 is TGTGCCAGCAGCGTTGGTGAAATGAACACTGAAGCTTTCTTT. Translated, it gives CASSVGEMNTEAFF.

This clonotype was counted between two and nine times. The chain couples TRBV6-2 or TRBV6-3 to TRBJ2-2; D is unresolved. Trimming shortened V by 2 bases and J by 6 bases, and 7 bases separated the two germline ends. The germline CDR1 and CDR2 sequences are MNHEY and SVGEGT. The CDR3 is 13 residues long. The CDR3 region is CASSYDQPGELFF. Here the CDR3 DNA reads TGTGCCAGCAGTTACGACCAGCCCGGGGAGCTGTTTTTT.

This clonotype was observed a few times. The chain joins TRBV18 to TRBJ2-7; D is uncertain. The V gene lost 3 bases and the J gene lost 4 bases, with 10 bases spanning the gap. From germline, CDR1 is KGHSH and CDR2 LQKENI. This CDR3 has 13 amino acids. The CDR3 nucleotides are TGTGCCAGCTCACCGACCCCCGGGTACGAGCAGTACTTC. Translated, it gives CASSPTPGYEQYF.

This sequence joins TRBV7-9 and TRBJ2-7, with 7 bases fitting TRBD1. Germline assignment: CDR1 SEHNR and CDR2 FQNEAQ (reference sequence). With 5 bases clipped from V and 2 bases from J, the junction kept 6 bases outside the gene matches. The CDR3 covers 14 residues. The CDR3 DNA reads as TGTGCCAGCAGCCCGGGGACAGATACCTACGAGCAGTACTTC. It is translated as CASSPGTDTYEQYF.

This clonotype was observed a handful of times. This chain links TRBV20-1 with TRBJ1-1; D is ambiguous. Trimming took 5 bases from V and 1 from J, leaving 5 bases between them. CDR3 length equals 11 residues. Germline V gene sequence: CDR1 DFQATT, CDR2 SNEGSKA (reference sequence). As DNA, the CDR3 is TGCAGTGCTTTGGAGAACACTGAAGCTTTCTTT. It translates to CSALENTEAFF.

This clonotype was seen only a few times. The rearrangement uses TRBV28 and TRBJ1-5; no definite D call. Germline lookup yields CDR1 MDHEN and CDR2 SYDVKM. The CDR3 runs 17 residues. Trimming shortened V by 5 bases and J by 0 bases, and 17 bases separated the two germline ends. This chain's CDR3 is CASSTPLEGYSNQPQHF. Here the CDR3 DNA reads TGTGCCAGCAGTACACCTTTGGAGGGCTATAGCAATCAGCCCCAGCATTTT. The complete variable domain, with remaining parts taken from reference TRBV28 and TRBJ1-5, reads DVKVTQSSRYLVKRTGEKVFLECVQDMDHENMFWYRQDPGLGLRLIYFSYDVKMKEKGDIPEGYSVSREKKERFSLILESASTNQTSMYLCASSTPLEGYSNQPQHFGDGTRLSIL.

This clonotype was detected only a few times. In DNA form, the CDR3 reads TGTGCCAGCAGTGGGAGGACAGGGGGAAGCAATTCACCCCTCCACTTT. Translating it yields CASSGRTGGSNSPLHF. The genes are TRBV6-1 and TRBJ1-6, with 10 bases aligning to TRBD1. This CDR3 has 16 amino acids. Germline loops: CDR1 MNHNS, CDR2 SASEGT. Germline trimming cut 4 bases from V and 7 bases from J; bases unmatched to any gene: 7.

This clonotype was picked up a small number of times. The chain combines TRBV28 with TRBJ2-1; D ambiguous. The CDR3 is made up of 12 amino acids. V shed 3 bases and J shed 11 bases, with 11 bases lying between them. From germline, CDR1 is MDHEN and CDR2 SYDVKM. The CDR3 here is CASSLSHPQQFF. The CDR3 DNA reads TGTGCCAGCAGTTTGAGCCATCCCCAGCAGTTCTTC.

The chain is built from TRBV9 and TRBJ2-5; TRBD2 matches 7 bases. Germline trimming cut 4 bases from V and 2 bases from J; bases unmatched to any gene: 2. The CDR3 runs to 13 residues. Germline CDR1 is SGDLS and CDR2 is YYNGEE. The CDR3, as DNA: TGTGCCAGCAGCCATAGCGGGCAAGAGACCCAGTACTTC. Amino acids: CASSHSGQETQYF.

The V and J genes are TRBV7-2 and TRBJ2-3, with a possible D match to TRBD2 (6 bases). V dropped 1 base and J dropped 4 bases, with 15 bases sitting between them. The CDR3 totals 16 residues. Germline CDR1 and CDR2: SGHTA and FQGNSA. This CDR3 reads CASSLDPAGVSDTQYF. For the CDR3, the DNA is TGTGCCAGCAGCTTAGACCCAGCGGGTGTGTCAGATACGCAGTATTTT.

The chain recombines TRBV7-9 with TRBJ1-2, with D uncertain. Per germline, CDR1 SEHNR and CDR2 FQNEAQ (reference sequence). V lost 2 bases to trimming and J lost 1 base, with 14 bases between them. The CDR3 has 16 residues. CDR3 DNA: TGTGCCAGCAGCTTATTAAATCATGGTGTTAACTATGGCTACACCTTC. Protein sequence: CASSLLNHGVNYGYTF.

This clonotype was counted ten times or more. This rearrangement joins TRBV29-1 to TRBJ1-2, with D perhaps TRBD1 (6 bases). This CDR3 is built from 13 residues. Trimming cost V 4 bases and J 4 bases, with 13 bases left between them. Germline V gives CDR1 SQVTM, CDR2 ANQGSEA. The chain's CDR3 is CSVARGHGYGYTF. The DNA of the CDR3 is TGCAGCGTTGCCAGGGGTCATGGCTATGGCTACACCTTC.

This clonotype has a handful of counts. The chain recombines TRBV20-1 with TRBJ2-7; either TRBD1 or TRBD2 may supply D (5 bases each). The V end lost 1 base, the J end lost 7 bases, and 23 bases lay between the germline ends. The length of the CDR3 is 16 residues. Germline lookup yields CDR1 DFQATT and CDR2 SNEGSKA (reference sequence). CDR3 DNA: TGCAGTGCTAGAGTGAACGATTTATCGGGGCGATGGGAGCAGTACTTC. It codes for CSARVNDLSGRWEQYF.

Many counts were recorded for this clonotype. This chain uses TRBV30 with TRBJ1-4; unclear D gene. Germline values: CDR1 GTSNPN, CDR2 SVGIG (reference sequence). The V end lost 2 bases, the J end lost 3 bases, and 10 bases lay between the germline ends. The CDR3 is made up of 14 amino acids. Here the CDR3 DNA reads TGTGCCTGGAGTCGGACGGGTTCTAATGAAAAACTGTTTTTT. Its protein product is CAWSRTGSNEKLFF.

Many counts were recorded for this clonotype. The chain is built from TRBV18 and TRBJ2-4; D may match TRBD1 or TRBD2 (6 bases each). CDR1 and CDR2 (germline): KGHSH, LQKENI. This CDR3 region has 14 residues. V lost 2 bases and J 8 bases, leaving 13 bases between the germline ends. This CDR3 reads CASSPIGGKDIQYF. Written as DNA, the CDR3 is TGTGCCAGCTCACCAATAGGGGGGAAGGACATTCAGTACTTC. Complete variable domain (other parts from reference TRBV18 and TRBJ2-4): NAGVMQNPRHLVRRRGQEARLRCSPMKGHSHVYWYRQLPEEGLKFMVYLQKENIIDESGMPKERFSAEFPKEGPSILRIQQVVRGDSAAYFCASSPIGGKDIQYFGAGTRLSVL.

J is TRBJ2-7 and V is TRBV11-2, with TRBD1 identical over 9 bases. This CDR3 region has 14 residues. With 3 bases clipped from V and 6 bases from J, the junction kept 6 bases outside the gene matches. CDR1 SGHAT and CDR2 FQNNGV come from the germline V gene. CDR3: CASSFRDRVGEQYF. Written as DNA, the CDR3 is TGTGCCAGCAGCTTCCGGGACAGGGTTGGCGAGCAGTACTTC.

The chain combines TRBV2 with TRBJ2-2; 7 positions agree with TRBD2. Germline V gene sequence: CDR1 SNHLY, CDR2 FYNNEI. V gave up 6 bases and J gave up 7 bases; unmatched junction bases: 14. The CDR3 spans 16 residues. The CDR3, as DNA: TGTGCCAGCAGGGAACGGACTAGACCTACGGGCGGGGAGCTGTTTTTT. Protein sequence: CASRERTRPTGGELFF.

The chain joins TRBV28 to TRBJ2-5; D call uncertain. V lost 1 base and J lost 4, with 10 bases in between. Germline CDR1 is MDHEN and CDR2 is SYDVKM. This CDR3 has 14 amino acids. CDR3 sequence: CASSLFTGRETQYF. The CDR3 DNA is TGTGCCAGCAGTTTATTCACCGGAAGAGAGACCCAGTACTTC.

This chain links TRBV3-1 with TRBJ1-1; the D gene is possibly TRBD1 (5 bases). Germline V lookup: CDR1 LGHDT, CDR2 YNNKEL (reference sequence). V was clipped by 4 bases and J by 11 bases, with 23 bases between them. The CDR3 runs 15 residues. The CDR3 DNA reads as TGTGCCAGCAGCCGAACAGCGAGGGGCACCATAGCGGCTTTCTTT. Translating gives CASSRTARGTIAAFF.